One and the same sample provided the 26 T cell receptor beta chains below, sequenced in a study of blood T cell repertoires in COVID-19. Sequenced by immunoSEQ multiplex PCR; TCRdb stores in-frame clones only, minus some. Of hundreds of thousands of clones in the sample, 86% were seen once. Sequences were obtained from PBMCs or T cells enriched from blood (not recorded which). The receptors were gathered from a woman aged 25 to 39 who had been exposed to COVID-19.

J is TRBJ1-2 and V is TRBV3-1 (or the pseudogene TRBV3-2); maybe TRBD1 (6 bases). This CDR3 has 13 residues. Trimming pared 3 bases from V and 7 bases from J, leaving 12 bases between. Germline CDR1 LGHDT, CDR2 YNNKEL (reference sequence). This CDR3 is CASSHQGSFGYTF. In nucleotides, the CDR3 is TGTGCCAGCAGCCACCAGGGGAGTTTTGGCTACACCTTC.

J is TRBJ1-2 and V is TRBV19; no definite D call. V dropped 6 bases and J dropped 2 bases, with 10 bases sitting between them. Germline V gene lookup returns CDR1 LNHDA and CDR2 SQIVND (reference sequence). The CDR3 length is 13 residues. The DNA for the CDR3 is TGTGCCAGTAGGCCGGGAACGAACTATGGCTACACCTTC. Its protein is CASRPGTNYGYTF.

This chain links TRBV7-9 with TRBJ1-2; tentative D call: TRBD1 (5 bases). Germline assignment: CDR1 SEHNR and CDR2 FQNEAQ (reference sequence). This CDR3 has 14 amino acids. V lost 5 bases, J lost 8 bases, and 18 bases lay in between. CDR3 protein: CASSPNYETEGYTF. The CDR3 DNA is TGTGCCAGCAGCCCCAACTACGAGACAGAGGGCTACACCTTC.

The chain couples TRBV25-1 to TRBJ2-2, with 7 bases lining up with TRBD2. V dropped 7 bases and J dropped 0; count of bases not matched to a gene: 5. The CDR3 consists of 15 residues. The germline V gene has CDR1 MGHDK and CDR2 SYGVNS. CDR3 in amino acids: CASNRAGANTGELFF. CDR3 nucleotide sequence: TGTGCCAGCAATCGTGCGGGGGCGAACACCGGGGAGCTGTTTTTT.

The V gene is TRBV24-1, the J gene TRBJ1-1; TRBD1 aligns across 7 bases. V lost 3 bases to trimming and J lost 12 bases; unmatched junction nucleotides: 6. From germline, CDR1 is KGHDR and CDR2 SFDVKD. The CDR3 is made up of 12 amino acids. The CDR3: CATSDPGQDPFF. In nucleotides, the CDR3 is TGTGCCACCAGTGATCCCGGACAGGATCCTTTCTTT.

The chain couples TRBV10-2 to TRBJ2-2, with 8 nucleotides matching TRBD2. Trimming at V came to 0 bases and at J to 4 bases, leaving 4 bases not matched to a gene. This CDR3 is built from 16 residues. Germline CDR1 and CDR2: WSHSY and SAAADI. Here the CDR3 reads CASSESGLVGTGELFF. CDR3 sequence (DNA): TGCGCCAGCAGTGAGTCGGGACTAGTGGGCACCGGGGAGCTGTTTTTT.

This CDR3 is CAWSVQQGAHGNTIYF. The CDR3, as DNA: TGTGCCTGGAGTGTACAGCAGGGGGCCCATGGAAACACCATATATTTT. The V gene is TRBV30, the J gene TRBJ1-3, with 8 bases aligning to TRBD1. The CDR3 loop spans 16 amino acids. Germline-derived CDR1 and CDR2 are GTSNPN and SVGIG (reference sequence). Trimming took 0 bases from V and 3 from J; bases not matched to a gene: 7.

The V call is TRBV9, the J call TRBJ2-5; 10 bases line up with TRBD2. V was clipped by 3 bases and J by 5 bases; unmatched bases: 7. CDR1 and CDR2 (germline): SGDLS, YYNGEE. The CDR3 has 15 amino acids. The DNA for the CDR3 is TGTGCCAGCAGCGCCTTTAGCGGGGGGAGGGAGACCCAGTACTTC. Protein sequence: CASSAFSGGRETQYF.

The chain joins TRBV27 to TRBJ2-6; no clear D. The V gene's germline CDR1 is MNHEY and CDR2 SMNVEV (reference sequence). Trimming cost V 3 bases and J 4 bases, with 10 bases left between them. The CDR3 extends over 15 amino acids. The CDR3 region is CASSLLRSGANVLTF. For the CDR3, the DNA is TGTGCCAGCAGTTTGCTACGGTCCGGGGCCAACGTCCTGACTTTC.

This clone has only a few counts. The chain carries TRBV6-5 and TRBJ1-4, with D possibly matching TRBD1 (6 bases). CDR1 is MNHEY and CDR2 is SVGAGI in the germline V gene. Trimming removed 9 bases from V and 5 bases from J, with 16 bases in between. The length of the CDR3 is 14 residues. The CDR3 region has the DNA TGTGCCAGGCGCCGGCCCGGGACAAATGAAAAACTGTTTTTT. It encodes CARRRPGTNEKLFF.

The J gene is TRBJ2-1, the V gene TRBV3-1 (or the pseudogene TRBV3-2); 10 bases match TRBD1. CDR1 and CDR2 (germline): LGHDT, YNNKEL (reference sequence). Unmatched junction bases numbered 3, after V lost 1 base and J lost 6 bases. This CDR3 spans 15 amino acids. CDR3 DNA sequence: TGTGCCAGCAGCCAAGTCGGGACAGGGGTCAATGAGCAGTTCTTC. Translation: CASSQVGTGVNEQFF.

The chain recombines TRBV5-4 with TRBJ1-1, with D maybe TRBD1 (6 bases). Trimming removed 4 bases from V and 4 bases from J, with 26 bases in between. Germline V gives CDR1 SGHNT, CDR2 YYREEE (reference sequence). This CDR3 spans 18 amino acids. Here the CDR3 DNA reads TGTGCCAGCAGCCGTACAGGGTCCCGAGTAACGAGGGGCACTGAAGCTTTCTTT. It encodes CASSRTGSRVTRGTEAFF.

This sequence joins TRBV25-1 and TRBJ1-2; 8 bases agree with TRBD1. V shed 5 bases and J 0 bases; nucleotides not matched to a gene: 14. CDR1 and CDR2 (germline): MGHDK, SYGVNS. The CDR3 runs to 18 residues. CDR3 sequence reads: CASSSGRGQGTSNYGYTF. In DNA form, the CDR3 reads TGTGCCAGCAGTAGCGGTCGAGGACAGGGAACTTCTAACTATGGCTACACCTTC.

This clone was picked up a small number of times. This sequence joins TRBV30 and TRBJ1-5; maybe TRBD1 (6 bases). This CDR3 has 13 amino acids. With 3 bases removed from V and 5 bases from J, the gap between germline ends came to 11 bases. Germline V lookup: CDR1 GTSNPN, CDR2 SVGIG (reference sequence). The CDR3 region is CAWSRGSDQPQHF. Written as DNA, the CDR3 is TGTGCCTGGAGCAGGGGAAGTGATCAGCCCCAGCATTTT.

The chain recombines TRBV5-5 with TRBJ1-6, with D uncertain. Germline values: CDR1 SGHKS, CDR2 YYEKEE (reference sequence). This CDR3 contains 16 residues. With 4 bases removed from V and 5 bases from J, the gap between germline ends came to 16 bases. CDR3 sequence reads: CASSPQGANNNSPLHF. The CDR3 DNA reads TGTGCCAGCAGCCCCCAAGGAGCAAACAATAATTCACCCCTCCACTTT.

The chain uses TRBV14 and TRBJ1-3, with 7 bases matching TRBD1. V lost 3 bases and J lost 4; bases outside the gene matches: 12. CDR3 size: 17 residues. Germline V gene data show CDR1 as SGHDN and CDR2 as FVKESK. CDR3: CASSHLRTGIIGNTIYF. The CDR3 DNA follows: TGTGCCAGCAGCCACTTGAGGACAGGAATTATCGGAAACACCATATATTTT. The whole variable domain, remainder taken from reference TRBV14 and TRBJ1-3, is EAGVTQFPSHSVIEKGQTVTLRCDPISGHDNLYWYRRVMGKEIKFLLHFVKESKQDESGMPNNRFLAERTGGTYSTLKVQPAELEDSGVYFCASSHLRTGIIGNTIYFGEGSWLTVV.

The chain employs TRBV29-1 and TRBJ1-4, with 9 bases aligning to TRBD1. This CDR3 spans 17 amino acids. V lost 2 bases to trimming and J lost 3 bases; unmatched junction nucleotides: 10. Germline V gene sequence: CDR1 SQVTM, CDR2 ANQGSEA. CDR3 in amino acids: CSVERTGDPSANEKLFF. The DNA for the CDR3 is TGCAGCGTTGAACGGACAGGGGACCCCTCGGCTAATGAAAAACTGTTTTTT.

The gene calls are TRBV5-1 and TRBJ2-1, with 14 nucleotides matching TRBD2. V shed 4 bases, J shed 6 bases, and the junction held 6 bases outside the gene matches. Looked up from germline, CDR1 is SGHRS and CDR2 is YFSETQ. The CDR3 is 16 residues long. In DNA form, the CDR3 reads TGCGCCAGCAGCGTGCCGGGACTAGCGGGGGCCAATGAGCAGTTCTTC. Translated: CASSVPGLAGANEQFF.

This chain connects TRBV27 to TRBJ1-4, with D possibly being TRBD1 (5 bases). Deletions cut 6 bases from V and 0 bases from J, with 11 bases between. This CDR3 has 15 amino acids. Per the germline V gene, CDR1 is MNHEY and CDR2 is SMNVEV (reference sequence). The CDR3 here is CASSDSGATNEKLFF. The CDR3 bases are TGTGCCAGCAGCGACAGTGGGGCAACTAATGAAAAACTGTTTTTT.

The chain uses TRBV11-3 and TRBJ1-5; possible D gene TRBD1, 6 bases. The V end was cut by 0 bases, the J end by 0 bases, with 21 bases between. Germline CDR1 reads SGHNT; CDR2 reads YENEEA. This CDR3 is built from 20 residues. CDR3 in DNA: TGTGCCAGCAGCTTAGACCCACAGGGACATTCCTTCCTTAGCAATCAGCCCCAGCATTTT. Its translation: CASSLDPQGHSFLSNQPQHF. Combining the CDR3 with reference TRBV11-3 and TRBJ1-5 gives the whole variable domain EAGVVQSPRYKIIEKKQPVAFWCNPISGHNTLYWYLQNLGQGPELLIRYENEEAVDDSQLPKDRFSAERLKGVDSTLKIQPAELGDSAVYLCASSLDPQGHSFLSNQPQHFGDGTRLSIL.

V is TRBV29-1 and J is TRBJ1-1; 7 bases match TRBD1. Germline values: CDR1 SQVTM, CDR2 ANQGSEA. V trimming: 3 bases; J trimming: 2 bases; junction bases outside the gene matches: 3. The CDR3 consists of 13 residues. The CDR3 loop reads CSVDQGGNTEAFF. CDR3 sequence (DNA): TGCAGCGTTGACCAGGGGGGAAACACTGAAGCTTTCTTT.

V and J are TRBV5-1 and TRBJ2-7, with 10 bases identical to TRBD1. This CDR3 comprises 14 residues. Per the germline V gene, CDR1 is SGHRS and CDR2 is YFSETQ. V trimming: 2 bases; J trimming: 6 bases; junction bases outside the gene matches: 5. The CDR3 region has the DNA TGCGCCAGCAGCTTTGGGACAGGGGAGGTCGAGCAGTACTTC. Translation gives CASSFGTGEVEQYF.

V gene TRBV11-2 combines with J gene TRBJ2-2; D is possibly TRBD2 (6 bases). The CDR3 is made up of 17 amino acids. Trimming removed 2 bases from V and 3 bases from J, with 16 bases in between. CDR1 and CDR2 (germline): SGHAT, FQNNGV. CDR3 DNA sequence: TGTGCCAGCAGCTTAATTCGGGACTCGGCACACACCGGGGAGCTGTTTTTT. Its protein product is CASSLIRDSAHTGELFF.

This sequence joins TRBV7-9 and TRBJ2-1; 8 positions match TRBD1. V trimming: 4 bases; J trimming: 8 bases; junction bases outside the gene matches: 16. The CDR3 loop spans 17 amino acids. The germline V gene has CDR1 SEHNR and CDR2 FQNEAQ (reference sequence). The CDR3 nucleotides are TGTGCCAGCAGCTCCAGTCGGACAGGGTCTAGAAGGGATGAGCAGTTCTTC. Its protein product is CASSSSRTGSRRDEQFF.

In its sample, this clone was seen once. The rearrangement uses TRBV5-1 and TRBJ2-5; 11 bases line up with TRBD1. CDR1 is SGHRS and CDR2 is YFSETQ in the germline V gene. The CDR3 is made up of 17 amino acids. Trimming cost V 0 bases and J 1 base; bases outside gene matches: 5. CDR3 sequence reads: CASSLGIGTGGQETQYF. As DNA, the CDR3 is TGCGCCAGCAGCTTGGGCATCGGGACAGGGGGCCAAGAGACCCAGTACTTC. The full variable domain, with the rest looked up from reference TRBV5-1 and TRBJ2-5, is KAGVTQTPRYLIKTRGQQVTLSCSPISGHRSVSWYQQTPGQGLQFLFEYFSETQRNKGNFPGRFSGRQFSNSRSEMNVSTLELGDSALYLCASSLGIGTGGQETQYFGPGTRLLVL.

V is TRBV5-1 and J is TRBJ1-1, with D unresolved. The CDR3 spans 13 residues. Between the trimmed V and J ends, which lost 0 bases and 8 bases, there was a span of 11 bases. In germline, CDR1 is SGHRS, CDR2 YFSETQ. This CDR3 is CASSLATAGEAFF. The DNA for the CDR3 is TGCGCCAGCAGCTTGGCCACCGCGGGAGAAGCTTTCTTT.